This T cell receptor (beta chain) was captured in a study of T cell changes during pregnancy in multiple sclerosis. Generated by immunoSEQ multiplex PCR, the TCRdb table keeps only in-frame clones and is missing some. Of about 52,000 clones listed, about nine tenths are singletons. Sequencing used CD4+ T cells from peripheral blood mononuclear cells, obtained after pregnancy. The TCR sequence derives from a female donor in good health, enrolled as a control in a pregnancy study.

DNA of the CDR3: TGCGCCAGCAGCCAAGACCGCCGCCAGCGAGGCTACACCTTC. Protein product: CASSQDRRQRGYTF. The V and J genes are TRBV4-3 and TRBJ1-2; D ambiguous. CDR1 and CDR2 (germline): LGHNA, YSLEER. The V gene lost 0 bases and the J gene lost 8 bases, with 13 bases spanning the gap. This CDR3 contains 14 residues.